Listed below are T cell receptor beta chains from one sample, sequenced in a study of metastatic and nonmetastatic thyroid tumors. TCRdb re-analyzed the PCR reads through MiXCR. This table has 23,000 or so clones, more than 25% appearing once. Input material: blood. The receptors were sampled from a female donor with papillary thyroid cancer or a benign thyroid nodule (not recorded which). Some clones in this sample may be carry-over from other donors' samples. Both conserved end residues are part of each CDR3. The order of the fields is J gene, V gene, D gene, clone size, CDR3 protein, CDR3 DNA. A D gene is named only where the DNA matches it firmly. Clone size appears in some rows only: once, few, many, or a class for an expanded clone.

>TRBJ2-2|TRBV6-1|-|few
CASSEPGELFF
TGTGCCAGCAGTGAGCCCGGGGAGCTGTTTTTT
>TRBJ2-7|TRBV5-5|-|many
CASKPRTGDYEQYF
TGTGCCAGCAAACCCCGGACCGGGGACTACGAGCAGTACTTC
>TRBJ1-1|TRBV29-1|-|-
CSVVADPNTEAFF
TGCAGCGTTGTGGCAGACCCGAACACTGAAGCTTTCTTT
>TRBJ2-1|TRBV7-3|TRBD1|-
CASSTGQGNNEQFF
TGTGCCAGCAGCACTGGACAGGGCAACAATGAGCAGTTCTTC
>TRBJ2-5|TRBV7-7|TRBD1|many
CASSTDRGETQYF
TGTGCTAGCAGCACCGACAGGGGTGAGACCCAGTACTTC
>TRBJ2-7|TRBV11-2|-|medium-sized
CASRPIGTTYEQYF
TGTGCCAGCAGACCTATCGGGACAACCTACGAGCAGTACTTC
>TRBJ2-7|TRBV29-1|TRBD2|many
CSVGLAVGYEQYF
TGCAGCGTGGGACTAGCAGTCGGGTACGAGCAGTACTTC
>TRBJ2-3|TRBV11-3|-|many
CASSLGRRDLTDTQYF
TGTGCCAGCAGCTTAGGCAGGAGGGATTTGACAGATACGCAGTATTTT
>TRBJ2-7|TRBV6-1|TRBD2|many
CASRSGSSYEQYF
TGTGCCAGCAGAAGCGGGAGCTCCTACGAGCAGTACTTC
>TRBJ2-7|TRBV25-1|-|-
CASSASSGCEQYF
TGTGCCAGCAGTGCCTCTTCCGGCTGCGAGCAGTACTTC
>TRBJ2-2|TRBV6-5|TRBD1|-
CASRLRDRTNTGELFF
TGTGCCAGCAGATTACGGGACAGGACGAACACCGGGGAGCTGTTTTTT
>TRBJ1-6|TRBV19|-|medium-sized
CASSIGGNSPLHF
TGTGCCAGTAGTATAGGGGGGAATTCACCCCTCCACTTT
>TRBJ2-3|TRBV12-5|-|many
CASGPGHKLTDTQYF
TGTGCTAGTGGTCCCGGACACAAACTCACAGATACGCAGTATTTT